Shown below are 30 T cell receptor beta chains from a single sample sequenced in a study of T cells in localized non-small cell lung cancer. Some clones are missing from TCRdb's copy, which holds only in-frame ones; the method was immunoSEQ multiplex PCR. This sample has about 1,700 clones, with just over 35% found just once. Specimen: normal lung tissue next to the tumor, collected before any cancer treatment. The origin of the receptors is a woman aged 35 to 70 with stage II lung adenocarcinoma.

The sample holds a few counts of this clone. The chain recombines TRBV6-8 with TRBJ1-5; 7 nucleotides match TRBD1. The CDR3 is 15 residues long. Trimming took 5 bases from V and 3 from J; bases not matched to a gene: 7. CDR1 is MNHGY and CDR2 is SAAAGT in the germline V gene. CDR3 DNA: TGTGCCAGCAGTGATTACAGGGGTATCAATCAGCCCCAGCATTTT. Translated, it gives CASSDYRGINQPQHF.

The chain recombines TRBV11-3 with TRBJ2-7; D possibly uses TRBD1 or TRBD2 (5 bases each). The V gene lost 1 base and the J gene lost 2 bases, with 9 bases spanning the gap. The CDR3 consists of 14 residues. CDR1 and CDR2 from the germline V gene are SGHNT and YENEEA. The CDR3 DNA sequence: TGTGCCAGCAGCTTAGGACCGGGGCCCTACGAGCAGTACTTC. This codes for CASSLGPGPYEQYF.

The chain recombines TRBV19 with TRBJ1-4, with 7 positions matching TRBD1. The length of the CDR3 is 15 residues. V was clipped by 7 bases and J by 7 bases; unmatched bases: 12. Germline V CDR1 and CDR2: LNHDA, SQIVND (reference sequence). CDR3 region: CASNRGREVGEKLFF. CDR3 bases: TGTGCCAGTAACAGGGGTCGGGAGGTTGGTGAAAAACTGTTTTTT.

This clone is medium-sized (0.01 to 0.1%) within its sample. At one of its ends the junction is not consistent with the germline gene, which may arise from a read error. This sequence joins TRBV6-8 and TRBJ2-2; D is perhaps TRBD1 (6 bases). Germline CDR1 MNHGY, CDR2 SAAAGT. There are 16 residues in the CDR3. Here the CDR3 reads CAISVIQGLDTGELFF. The DNA of the CDR3 is TGTGCCATCAGTGTTATACAGGGTTTGGACACCGGGGAGCTGTTTTTT.

The chain links TRBV28 to TRBJ2-7, with D possibly being TRBD1 (6 bases). Trimming stripped 6 bases from V and 6 bases from J, with 12 bases between. The length of the CDR3 is 12 residues. The germline CDR1 and CDR2 sequences are MDHEN and SYDVKM. CDR3: CASSPGQFEQYF. For the CDR3, the DNA is TGTGCCAGCAGCCCGGGACAATTCGAGCAGTACTTC.

The chain is built from TRBV6-8 and TRBJ1-1, with 8 bases lining up with TRBD1. The V segment lost 6 bases and the J segment 4 bases; nucleotides outside the gene matches: 7. Germline V gene sequence: CDR1 MNHGY, CDR2 SAAAGT. The CDR3 covers 14 residues. CDR3 DNA sequence: TGTGCCAGCAGGCGAGACAGGGGACCCACTGAAGCTTTCTTT. Amino acid sequence: CASRRDRGPTEAFF.

V usage is TRBV6-8 and J usage is TRBJ2-1, with D possibly matching TRBD1 (5 bases). Germline values: CDR1 MNHGY, CDR2 SAAAGT. This CDR3 comprises 12 residues. Trimming pared 5 bases from V and 7 bases from J, leaving 9 bases between. In nucleotides, the CDR3 is TGTGCCAGCAGTATGGGGCTTAATGAGCAGTTCTTC. This gives the protein CASSMGLNEQFF.

This clone was picked up a small number of times. This rearrangement joins TRBV11-3 to TRBJ1-1, with unresolved D. In germline, CDR1 is SGHNT, CDR2 YENEEA. V was shortened by 5 bases and J by 3 bases, with 16 bases between the two germline ends. The CDR3 contains 15 residues. CDR3 loop: CASSEWTASDTEAFF. The CDR3 bases are TGTGCCAGCAGCGAGTGGACCGCATCGGACACTGAAGCTTTCTTT. The full variable domain, with the rest looked up from reference TRBV11-3 and TRBJ1-1, is EAGVVQSPRYKIIEKKQPVAFWCNPISGHNTLYWYLQNLGQGPELLIRYENEEAVDDSQLPKDRFSAERLKGVDSTLKIQPAELGDSAVYLCASSEWTASDTEAFFGQGTRLTVV.

This chain uses TRBV4-1 with TRBJ1-4; D is uncertain. Germline CDR1 and CDR2: MGHRA and YSYEKL. Trimming cost V 1 base and J 7 bases, with 10 bases left between them. CDR3 length equals 14 residues. The CDR3 reads CASSQGETSEKLFF. As DNA, the CDR3 is TGCGCCAGCAGCCAAGGGGAGACGAGTGAAAAACTGTTTTTT.

The chain carries TRBV15 and TRBJ2-3, with D perhaps matching TRBD1 (5 bases). The CDR3 has 14 residues. The germline V gene has CDR1 LNHNV and CDR2 YYDKDF (reference sequence). V was pared by 8 bases and J by 0 bases, with 12 bases between. This chain's CDR3 is CATLERQSTDTQYF. The DNA for the CDR3 is TGTGCCACCTTAGAACGACAGAGCACAGATACGCAGTATTTT.

This chain connects TRBV19 to TRBJ1-1; 7 nucleotides align to TRBD1. The CDR3 spans 14 residues. The J segment lost 4 bases and the V segment lost 7 bases, leaving 9 bases of the junction unmatched. Germline V lookup: CDR1 LNHDA, CDR2 SQIVND (reference sequence). The CDR3: CASTPGGDSTEAFF. The CDR3 DNA reads TGTGCCAGTACCCCGGGGGGGGACAGCACTGAAGCTTTCTTT. The full variable domain, with the rest looked up from reference TRBV19 and TRBJ1-1, is DGGITQSPKYLFRKEGQNVTLSCEQNLNHDAMYWYRQDPGQGLRLIYYSQIVNDFQKGDIAEGYSVSREKKESFPLTVTSAQKNPTAFYLCASTPGGDSTEAFFGQGTRLTVV.

By share, this clone counts as medium-sized. The J gene is TRBJ2-4, the V gene TRBV28, with D hard to call. Germline values: CDR1 MDHEN, CDR2 SYDVKM. The CDR3 runs to 14 residues. V was pared by 3 bases and J by 9 bases, with 15 bases between. CDR3 DNA: TGTGCCAGCAGTTTTTATGACCTTAAAGGCATTCAGTACTTC. Amino acids: CASSFYDLKGIQYF.

This rearrangement joins TRBV9 to TRBJ1-2; D is undetermined. The CDR3 totals 17 residues. V lost 0 bases, J lost 7 bases, and 22 bases lay in between. Germline lookup yields CDR1 SGDLS and CDR2 YYNGEE. The CDR3 DNA follows: TGTGCCAGCAGCGTAGATAATTTAAAGGTCCCTTTGCGTGGCTACACCTTC. Translated, it gives CASSVDNLKVPLRGYTF.

This clone was counted a few times. The V and J genes are TRBV6-8 and TRBJ1-2; a weak D match, TRBD1 (6 bases). CDR3 length: 13 residues. Between the trimmed V and J ends, which lost 8 bases and 8 bases, there was a span of 18 bases. Looked up from germline, CDR1 is MNHGY and CDR2 is SAAAGT. CDR3 DNA: TGTGCCAGCGGTAAATACAGGGAGGACGGCTACACCTTC. This encodes CASGKYREDGYTF.

In its sample, this clone ranks as medium-sized. The genes are TRBV11-3 and TRBJ2-7; D possibly corresponds to TRBD1 (5 bases). The CDR3 sequence is 15 residues long. V lost 5 bases and J 3 bases, leaving 17 bases between the germline ends. The germline gives CDR1 SGHNT, CDR2 YENEEA. CDR3 residues: CASSLLTGNLYEQYF. The CDR3 coding sequence is TGTGCCAGCAGCCTATTAACAGGTAATCTCTACGAGCAGTACTTC.

This chain joins TRBV28 and TRBJ1-1, with D possibly TRBD1 on 5 matching bases. This CDR3 spans 13 amino acids. The V end was cut by 7 bases, the J end by 0 bases, with 9 bases between. Germline values: CDR1 MDHEN, CDR2 SYDVKM. DNA of the CDR3: TGTGCCAGCATTCGACAGATGAACACTGAAGCTTTCTTT. This codes for CASIRQMNTEAFF.

The CDR3: CAWSSDYHNEQFF. DNA of the CDR3: TGTGCCTGGAGTTCTGATTACCACAATGAGCAGTTCTTC. This sequence joins TRBV30 and TRBJ2-1; D ambiguous. The CDR3 runs to 13 residues. Germline assignment: CDR1 GTSNPN and CDR2 SVGIG (reference sequence). V shed 2 bases and J shed 5 bases, with 10 bases lying between them. Based on the CDR3 plus reference TRBV30 and TRBJ2-1, the full variable domain is SQTIHQWPATLVQPVGSPLSLECTVEGTSNPNLYWYRQAAGRGLQLLFYSVGIGQISSEVPQNLSASRPQDRQFILSSKKLLLSDSGFYLCAWSSDYHNEQFFGPGTRLTVL.

The genes are TRBV9 and TRBJ2-2, with 10 bases identical to TRBD1. Germline values: CDR1 SGDLS, CDR2 YYNGEE. The CDR3 sequence is 14 residues long. Unmatched junction bases numbered 8, after V lost 9 bases and J lost 6 bases. CDR3: CATYRDRGAGELFF. The CDR3 DNA reads as TGTGCCACCTACCGGGACAGGGGTGCCGGGGAGCTGTTTTTT.

This clone is deemed medium-sized (0.01 to 0.1%). The chain combines TRBV11-3 with TRBJ2-7; D possibly uses TRBD1 or TRBD2 (5 bases each). Looked up from germline, CDR1 is SGHNT and CDR2 is YENEEA. V was trimmed by 4 bases and J by 2 bases, leaving 12 bases between them. This CDR3 has 14 amino acids. CDR3 in amino acids: CASSSSPGPYEQYF. The CDR3 DNA sequence: TGTGCCAGCAGCTCTAGCCCAGGGCCCTACGAGCAGTACTTC.

The chain joins TRBV18 to TRBJ1-2, with D perhaps matching TRBD1 (6 bases). The CDR3 is 15 residues long. Looked up from germline, CDR1 is KGHSH and CDR2 is LQKENI. Trimming shortened V by 1 base and J by 5 bases, and 14 bases separated the two germline ends. The CDR3 DNA is TGTGCCAGCTCACCACAGCCGGGACAAGTATATGGCTACACCTTC. Protein product: CASSPQPGQVYGYTF.

The rearrangement links TRBV6-8 to TRBJ1-3; TRBD1 is a possible D gene (5 bases). V was shortened by 7 bases and J by 1 base, with 14 bases between the two germline ends. The germline V gene encodes CDR1 MNHGY and CDR2 SAAAGT. The CDR3 totals 15 residues. Here the CDR3 reads CASTQLRTSGNTIYF. The CDR3 DNA follows: TGTGCCAGCACCCAGCTTCGGACATCTGGAAACACCATATATTTT.

This clone is large by share. This chain links TRBV11-3 with TRBJ2-3; 8 nucleotides agree with TRBD2. The germline gives CDR1 SGHNT, CDR2 YENEEA. The trim removed 2 bases at V and 6 bases at J, leaving 10 bases unmatched. The CDR3 length is 16 residues. CDR3 amino acids: CASSLLDGGASDTQYF. The CDR3 bases are TGTGCCAGCAGCTTACTGGACGGGGGGGCGTCGGATACGCAGTATTTT.

The count of this clone is one. CDR3 sequence reads: CATSFNTETISPLHF. The CDR3 bases are TGTGCCACCAGTTTTAATACAGAGACTATTTCACCCCTCCACTTT. The genes are TRBV15 and TRBJ1-6; D not resolved. The germline V gene has CDR1 LNHNV and CDR2 YYDKDF (reference sequence). The CDR3 covers 15 residues. Trimming removed 6 bases at V and 9 bases at J, with 18 bases between.

The genes are TRBV6-8 and TRBJ2-7, with D hard to call. V shed 5 bases and J shed 2 bases, with 13 bases lying between them. The germline V gene encodes CDR1 MNHGY and CDR2 SAAAGT. CDR3 size: 14 residues. The CDR3 loop is CASSRNLGPYEQYF. Written as DNA, the CDR3 is TGTGCCAGCAGTAGGAACTTAGGCCCCTACGAGCAGTACTTC.

The rearrangement joins TRBV29-1 to TRBJ2-3; TRBD1 might be the D (6 bases). The CDR3 contains 12 residues. CDR1 SQVTM and CDR2 ANQGSEA come from the germline V gene. Trimming cost V 6 bases and J 3 bases, with 10 bases left between them. CDR3 sequence (DNA): TGCAGCGTCCAGAGGGGGACAGATACGCAGTATTTT. Protein product: CSVQRGTDTQYF.

This rearrangement joins TRBV19 to TRBJ2-3, with 8 nucleotides matching TRBD1. Losses at the gene ends were 1 base for V and 2 bases for J; bases not matched to a gene: 8. The CDR3 spans 17 residues. Germline V gene sequence: CDR1 LNHDA, CDR2 SQIVND (reference sequence). The DNA for the CDR3 is TGTGCCAGTAGTATAGTATCACAGGGGGGCTTCACAGATACGCAGTATTTT. This encodes CASSIVSQGGFTDTQYF.

There are a few counts of this clone. This chain links TRBV30 with TRBJ1-1; 9 bases line up with TRBD1. The CDR3 consists of 14 residues. The V segment lost 4 bases and the J segment 1 base; nucleotides outside the gene matches: 4. The germline V gene encodes CDR1 GTSNPN and CDR2 SVGIG (reference sequence). As DNA, the CDR3 is TGTGCCTGGACGGACAGGGGCAGGAACACTGAAGCTTTCTTT. Protein product: CAWTDRGRNTEAFF.

This clone was counted a few times. The chain uses TRBV11-3 and TRBJ1-5, with TRBD1 matching over 8 bases. V was pared by 5 bases and J by 2 bases, with 8 bases of the junction left unmatched. CDR3 length equals 16 residues. CDR1 and CDR2 (germline): SGHNT, YENEEA. In nucleotides, the CDR3 is TGTGCCAGCAGCCCCCTGACAGGGGTGGGCAATCAGCCCCAGCATTTT. Translation: CASSPLTGVGNQPQHF.

This clone has only a few counts. The V call is TRBV6-8, the J call TRBJ1-1, with a weak D call TRBD1 (5 bases). CDR3 length: 15 residues. Germline-derived CDR1 and CDR2 are MNHGY and SAAAGT. V lost 2 bases and J lost 3, with 13 bases in between. Written as DNA, the CDR3 is TGTGCCAGCAGTTACCGTGGGGGGGAGGACACTGAAGCTTTCTTT. Translating it yields CASSYRGGEDTEAFF.

The chain is built from TRBV19 and TRBJ2-5; 7 bases match TRBD2. CDR1 LNHDA and CDR2 SQIVND come from the germline V gene (reference sequence). V shed 8 bases and J 3 bases; nucleotides not matched to a gene: 6. The length of the CDR3 is 13 residues. The chain's CDR3 is CASRASGEETQYF. CDR3 nucleotides: TGTGCCAGTCGGGCCAGCGGGGAAGAGACCCAGTACTTC.